A single sample is the source of the 11 T cell receptor beta chains below, sequenced in a study of PD-1 blockade in mismatch repair-deficient tumors. Here immunoSEQ multiplex PCR was the method, and the copy in TCRdb shows in-frame clones only, minus some. The sample contains 100,000 to 150,000 clones, about 86% of which appear only once. This sample comprised peripheral blood, obtained 44 weeks after starting pembrolizumab. All receptors derive from an adult with mismatch repair-deficient cancer.

This clone was detected only once. The chain combines TRBV11-2 with TRBJ2-3, with 9 bases that match TRBD1. This CDR3 has 16 amino acids. CDR1 is SGHAT, CDR2 FQNNGV, per germline. V lost 4 bases, J lost 3 bases, and 8 bases stayed unmatched. CDR3 bases: TGTGCCAGCAGCTCAACAGACAGGGGGGTAACAGATACGCAGTATTTT. It codes for CASSSTDRGVTDTQYF.

CDR3 in DNA: TGTGCCAGCAGACCAACAGGACTAGCGAGAATCTACGAGCAGTACTTC. It specifies CASRPTGLARIYEQYF. V usage is TRBV27 and J usage is TRBJ2-7; the match to TRBD2 covers 9 bases. The junction had 12 bases not matched to a gene; V was cut back by 6 bases and J by 3 bases. The CDR3 extends over 16 amino acids. Germline lookup yields CDR1 MNHEY and CDR2 SMNVEV (reference sequence).

This chain joins TRBV28 and TRBJ1-4, with D perhaps matching TRBD1 (6 bases). CDR1 MDHEN and CDR2 SYDVKM come from the germline V gene. This CDR3 comprises 16 residues. V lost 2 bases and J lost 4, with 14 bases in between. CDR3 sequence reads: CASSLRAGAHNEKLFF. The CDR3 DNA reads TGTGCCAGCAGTTTACGCGCAGGGGCCCATAATGAAAAACTGTTTTTT.

The chain links TRBV2 to TRBJ2-7, with TRBD2 matching 9 bases. Germline CDR1 reads SNHLY; CDR2 reads FYNNEI. Germline trimming cut 4 bases from V and 2 bases from J; bases unmatched to any gene: 3. The CDR3 extends over 14 amino acids. In nucleotides, the CDR3 is TGTGCCAGCAGTGGGACTAGCGAAACCTACGAGCAGTACTTC. It specifies CASSGTSETYEQYF.

The rearrangement uses TRBV14 and TRBJ2-2, with D uncertain. V dropped 2 bases and J dropped 1 base, with 14 bases sitting between them. CDR3 length equals 17 residues. Germline V lookup: CDR1 SGHDN, CDR2 FVKESK. The CDR3 DNA sequence: TGTGCCAGCAGCCAAACTTTTTCGCTCGGGAACACCGGGGAGCTGTTTTTT. This codes for CASSQTFSLGNTGELFF.

About this clone itself: The junction departs from the called germline gene at one end, perhaps through a read error. The chain recombines TRBV5-4 with TRBJ2-6; the D is unclear. Germline V gene sequence: CDR1 SGHNT, CDR2 YYREEE (reference sequence). CDR3 length: 16 residues. The CDR3 DNA reads as TGCGCCAGCAGCCCGAATATCAAGGGTGGGGCCAACGTCCTGACTTTC. Its protein is CASSPNIKGGANVLTF.

V and J are TRBV4-3 and TRBJ2-7; 8 bases are a match to TRBD2. The V gene's germline CDR1 is LGHNA and CDR2 YSLEER. V trimming: 4 bases; J trimming: 2 bases; junction bases outside the gene matches: 7. The CDR3 spans 15 residues. CDR3: CASSPGAGDPYEQYF. The CDR3 DNA reads TGCGCCAGCAGCCCTGGAGCGGGAGACCCCTACGAGCAGTACTTC.

The rearrangement joins TRBV5-1 to TRBJ1-2, with 7 nucleotides matching TRBD1. This CDR3 region has 12 residues. The ends lost 7 bases at V and 4 bases at J; junction bases unmatched: 4. CDR1 and CDR2 from the germline V gene are SGHRS and YFSETQ. The CDR3 region is CASRGTAYGYTF. Written as DNA, the CDR3 is TGCGCCAGCCGAGGGACAGCCTATGGCTACACCTTC.

This chain uses TRBV5-1 with TRBJ2-7, with D perhaps matching TRBD2 (5 bases). Trimming left V 3 bases short and J 5 bases short, with 15 bases between. Germline CDR1 and CDR2: SGHRS and YFSETQ. This CDR3 comprises 14 residues. The CDR3 loop is CASSSTSSPHEQYF. The CDR3, as DNA: TGCGCCAGCAGCTCCACTAGTTCCCCTCACGAGCAGTACTTC.

The V and J genes are TRBV28 and TRBJ2-7, with 8 positions matching TRBD1. The CDR3 is 15 amino acids. CDR1 is MDHEN and CDR2 is SYDVKM in the germline V gene. V lost 6 bases, J lost 3 bases, and 10 bases stayed unmatched. CDR3 protein: CASRFQGAKHYEQYF. Written as DNA, the CDR3 is TGTGCCAGCAGGTTCCAGGGGGCTAAACACTACGAGCAGTACTTC. The full variable domain, completed using reference TRBV28 and TRBJ2-7, is DVKVTQSSRYLVKRTGEKVFLECVQDMDHENMFWYRQDPGLGLRLIYFSYDVKMKEKGDIPEGYSVSREKKERFSLILESASTNQTSMYLCASRFQGAKHYEQYFGPGTRLTVT.

V is TRBV28 and J is TRBJ2-7; D unclear. CDR3 length: 12 residues. Trimming removed 2 bases at V and 3 bases at J, with 5 bases between. Per the germline V gene, CDR1 is MDHEN and CDR2 is SYDVKM. The CDR3 spells CASSLPLYEQYF. CDR3 in DNA: TGTGCCAGCAGTTTACCACTCTACGAGCAGTACTTC.